Presented here are 20 T cell receptor beta chains from one specimen sequenced in a study of blood T cell repertoires in COVID-19. Method: immunoSEQ multiplex PCR; TCRdb's copy keeps in-frame clones and lacks some. The table records approximately 360,000 clones, roughly 90% of them present only once. The sample taken for sequencing was PBMCs or T cells enriched from blood (not recorded which). The receptor source for this set is a woman in her 30s with acute COVID-19.

The chain recombines TRBV27 with TRBJ2-7, with D tentatively TRBD2 (6 bases). The length of the CDR3 is 14 residues. V was clipped by 4 bases and J by 7 bases, with 17 bases between them. In germline, CDR1 is MNHEY, CDR2 SMNVEV (reference sequence). The CDR3 loop reads CASSSSGTLREQYF. The CDR3, as DNA: TGTGCCAGCAGTTCCTCGGGGACTCTACGTGAGCAGTACTTC.

The chain links TRBV23-1 to TRBJ2-7; 7 bases are shared with TRBD1. TRBV23-1 carries the ORF label, with uncertain function. V trimming: 6 bases; J trimming: 3 bases; junction bases outside the gene matches: 8. CDR3 length equals 14 residues. This CDR3 is CASSEGQSYYEQYF. The CDR3 DNA is TGCGCCAGCAGCGAGGGACAGTCTTACTACGAGCAGTACTTC.

A single count supports this clone. The J gene is TRBJ2-7, the V gene TRBV27, with D possibly matching TRBD1 (6 bases). The CDR3 loop spans 14 amino acids. Germline CDR1 is MNHEY and CDR2 is SMNVEV (reference sequence). The ends were cut back, 5 bases at V and 1 base at J, with 12 bases in the middle. The CDR3 here is CASSPGGPSYEQYF. The CDR3 DNA is TGTGCCAGCAGTCCTGGGGGCCCTTCCTACGAGCAGTACTTC.

The V gene is TRBV9, the J gene TRBJ1-3; D is unresolved. CDR3 length: 16 residues. V was pared by 0 bases and J by 2 bases, with 12 bases between. CDR1 is SGDLS and CDR2 is YYNGEE in the germline V gene. The CDR3 DNA is TGTGCCAGCAGCGTAGGGGAGGACGGTACTGGAAACACCATATATTTT. Its translation is CASSVGEDGTGNTIYF.

The chain couples TRBV5-1 to TRBJ1-1, with D tentatively TRBD1 (5 bases). The CDR3 loop spans 15 amino acids. Germline CDR1 is SGHRS and CDR2 is YFSETQ. Deletions cut 0 bases from V and 2 bases from J, with 11 bases between. CDR3 nucleotide sequence: TGCGCCAGCAGCTTGGGGGCCAGGGAAAACACTGAAGCTTTCTTT. Its translation: CASSLGARENTEAFF.

The V and J genes are TRBV7-3 and TRBJ2-2; TRBD1 matches at 9 bases. Trimming cost V 5 bases and J 8 bases; bases outside gene matches: 9. CDR3 size: 15 residues. Germline CDR1 is SGHTA and CDR2 is FQGTGA. The CDR3 DNA reads as TGTGCCAGCAGCCACTCCGGGACAGGGATTGGGGAGCTGTTTTTT. It is translated as CASSHSGTGIGELFF.

In its sample, this clone was seen once. The CDR3 DNA follows: TGCAGCGCCGACAGGTACTACAATGAGCAGTTCTTC. This sequence encodes CSADRYYNEQFF. V gene TRBV29-1 combines with J gene TRBJ2-1; the D gene is possibly TRBD1 (6 bases). The germline V and J ends were trimmed by 7 bases and 3 bases, with 10 bases remaining between them. Per germline, CDR1 SQVTM and CDR2 ANQGSEA. This CDR3 comprises 12 residues.

The chain has TRBV24-1 and TRBJ1-4; 7 positions agree with TRBD1. V lost 7 bases and J lost 5; bases outside the gene matches: 3. This CDR3 spans 13 amino acids. In germline, CDR1 is KGHDR, CDR2 SFDVKD. The CDR3 nucleotides are TGTGCCACCAGGGGGGGACAGAATGAAAAACTGTTTTTT. This translates into CATRGGQNEKLFF.

The chain has TRBV7-3 and TRBJ2-1; 7 bases map to TRBD2. V was clipped by 5 bases and J by 8 bases; unmatched bases: 15. CDR3 length: 16 amino acids. Germline V lookup: CDR1 SGHTA, CDR2 FQGTGA. For the CDR3, the DNA is TGTGCCAGCAGCCCTTTCGGGGGGATTGCTAGCCATGAGCAGTTCTTC. Its translation: CASSPFGGIASHEQFF.

This sequence joins TRBV5-6 and TRBJ2-7, with D perhaps matching TRBD1 (6 bases). Germline lookup yields CDR1 SGHDT and CDR2 YYEEEE. The CDR3 is 13 residues long. Trimming cost V 7 bases and J 4 bases, with 15 bases left between them. This CDR3 is CASGHRVGYEQYF. The CDR3 nucleotides read TGTGCCAGCGGCCACAGGGTAGGTTACGAGCAGTACTTC. Full variable domain (outside the CDR3, taken from reference TRBV5-6 and TRBJ2-7): DAGVTQSPTHLIKTRGQQVTLRCSPKSGHDTVSWYQQALGQGPQFIFQYYEEEERQRGNFPDRFSGHQFPNYSSELNVNALLLGDSALYLCASGHRVGYEQYFGPGTRLTVT.

The chain uses TRBV5-1 and TRBJ2-2; TRBD1 matches 7 bases. This CDR3 contains 15 residues. Germline V gives CDR1 SGHRS, CDR2 YFSETQ. With V trimmed by 7 bases and J by 0 bases, 6 bases remained unmatched. As DNA, the CDR3 is TGCGCCAGCGAGCGAGGGGGCTCGAACACCGGGGAGCTGTTTTTT. Its protein product is CASERGGSNTGELFF.

This clone was observed a handful of times. J is TRBJ1-2 and V is TRBV2; D may be TRBD1 (5 bases). The CDR3 loop spans 12 amino acids. CDR1 is SNHLY, CDR2 FYNNEI, per germline. V lost 7 bases, J lost 5 bases, and 11 bases lay in between. The chain's CDR3 is CASNRRQYGYTF. The CDR3 DNA follows: TGTGCCAGCAACAGGAGACAATATGGCTACACCTTC.

J is TRBJ1-1 and V is TRBV29-1, with D unclear. Germline V gene lookup returns CDR1 SQVTM and CDR2 ANQGSEA. CDR3 length equals 14 residues. V lost 7 bases to trimming and J lost 3 bases, with 18 bases between them. The CDR3 spells CSAYSPSKYTEAFF. CDR3 sequence (DNA): TGCAGCGCGTATAGCCCCTCTAAGTACACTGAAGCTTTCTTT.

Concerning this clone itself: A read error may account for a junction end that differs from germline. V is TRBV12-3 or TRBV12-4 and J is TRBJ1-1; 7 nucleotides line up with TRBD1. This CDR3 has 12 amino acids. CDR3 loop: CASRQDRDGYVF. In DNA form, the CDR3 reads TGTGCCAGCAGACAAGACAGGGACGGTTATGTCTTT.

The chain has TRBV28 and TRBJ1-5, with TRBD1 matching 8 bases. J was trimmed by 6 bases and V by 6 bases; bases with no gene match: 7. The germline CDR1 and CDR2 sequences are MDHEN and SYDVKM. CDR3 length equals 14 residues. The CDR3 DNA reads as TGTGCCAGCAGCAGAAGCAGGGGGCTTCAGCCCCAGCATTTT. Protein: CASSRSRGLQPQHF.

In this sample, this clone turned up once. The chain joins TRBV19 to TRBJ2-2; the D gene is possibly TRBD2 (6 bases). Trimming cost V 3 bases and J 4 bases, with 9 bases left between them. Germline V gene sequence: CDR1 LNHDA, CDR2 SQIVND (reference sequence). The CDR3 is 14 residues long. The chain's CDR3 is CASSMVGGTGELFF. In DNA form, the CDR3 reads TGTGCCAGTAGTATGGTCGGGGGCACCGGGGAGCTGTTTTTT.

The chain links TRBV5-6 to TRBJ1-5, with TRBD1 identical over 11 bases. CDR1 is SGHDT and CDR2 is YYEEEE in the germline V gene. V shed 7 bases, J shed 6 bases, and the junction held 12 bases outside the gene matches. The CDR3 consists of 16 residues. The CDR3 loop is CASSYLGDRGSQPQHF. DNA for the CDR3: TGTGCCAGCTCCTACCTGGGGGACAGGGGGAGTCAGCCCCAGCATTTT.

J is TRBJ2-5 and V is TRBV7-9; 8 nucleotides align to TRBD1. The junction had 9 bases not matched to a gene; V was cut back by 1 base and J by 5 bases. Per germline, CDR1 SEHNR and CDR2 FQNEAQ (reference sequence). The CDR3 spans 16 residues. As DNA, the CDR3 is TGTGCCAGCAGCTTAGTCACAGGGGGGATGGTTGAGACCCAGTACTTC. Protein product: CASSLVTGGMVETQYF.

The CDR3 here is CASSSDPPGVYGYTF. CDR3 nucleotides: TGTGCCAGCAGTTCCGATCCGCCAGGGGTCTATGGCTACACCTTC. The rearrangement uses TRBV27 and TRBJ1-2, with D possibly being TRBD1 (6 bases). The V and J ends lost 4 bases and 4 bases respectively, with 16 bases between them. Germline loops: CDR1 MNHEY, CDR2 SMNVEV (reference sequence). This CDR3 spans 15 amino acids.

The chain employs TRBV6-5 and TRBJ1-2; D is undetermined. In germline, CDR1 is MNHEY, CDR2 SVGAGI. Between the trimmed V and J ends, which lost 7 bases and 8 bases, there was a span of 17 bases. The CDR3 is 13 amino acids. The CDR3 sequence: CASMRAAVEGYTF. CDR3 coding DNA: TGTGCCAGCATGCGGGCCGCTGTCGAGGGCTACACCTTC.